Listed below are T cell receptor beta chains from one sample, sequenced in a study of blood T cell repertoires in COVID-19. Using immunoSEQ multiplex PCR, the repertoire was profiled, and TCRdb retains in-frame clones only, with some absent. This table has 150,000 to 200,000 clones, 80% to 90% appearing once. The sequencing sample was made of PBMCs or T cells enriched from blood (not recorded which). These TCRs come from a woman aged 18-29 years who had recovered from COVID-19. CDR3s include the opening cysteine and the closing phenylalanine or tryptophan. D genes are given only for firm matches. Clone size is given for some rows only: seen once, a few or many times, or a class if the clone is expanded.

TRBV10-3	.	.	TRBJ1-5	CATQGWDNQPQHF	TGTGCCACCCAGGGTTGGGACAATCAGCCCCAGCATTTT
TRBV11-2	TRBD2	.	TRBJ2-7	CASSGLAGSYEQYF	TGTGCCAGCAGTGGACTAGCGGGGTCGTACGAGCAGTACTTC
TRBV9	.	.	TRBJ2-3	CASSVLGVSDTQYF	TGTGCCAGCAGCGTACTCGGAGTCTCAGATACGCAGTATTTT
TRBV7-9	TRBD2	.	TRBJ2-1	CASSTRLAGEPGQFF	TGTGCCAGCAGCACTAGACTAGCGGGAGAACCCGGGCAGTTCTTC
TRBV3-1/TRBV3-2	.	.	TRBJ1-6	CASSPSAGQNSPLHF	TGTGCCAGCAGCCCATCCGCGGGTCAAAATTCACCCCTCCACTTT
TRBV4-3	.	many	TRBJ1-2	CASSQGLGATANYGYTF	TGCGCCAGCAGCCAAGGTCTGGGGGCGACGGCTAACTATGGCTACACCTTC
TRBV27	.	.	TRBJ1-4	CASSLYPQGATNEKLFF	TGTGCCAGCAGTTTATACCCGCAAGGGGCAACTAATGAAAAACTGTTTTTT
TRBV7-4	TRBD1	.	TRBJ1-4	CASSSPRGRIANEKLFF	TGTGCCAGCAGCTCCCCGAGGGGGCGCATAGCTAATGAAAAACTGTTTTTT
TRBV11-2	.	.	TRBJ1-2	CASRPLQRRYTF	TGTGCCAGCAGGCCGCTACAGAGACGCTACACCTTC
TRBV7-9	.	.	TRBJ1-4	CASSLSLENEKLFF	TGTGCCAGCAGCTTAAGCCTAGAAAATGAAAAACTGTTTTTT
TRBV11-2	.	.	TRBJ2-1	CASSCPSQGCEQFF	TGTGCCAGCAGCTGCCCGAGCCAGGGTTGTGAGCAGTTCTTC
TRBV29-1	TRBD2	.	TRBJ2-1	CSVDSTTSGLWDEQFF	TGCAGCGTTGATAGCACGACTAGCGGATTGTGGGATGAGCAGTTCTTC
TRBV7-9	.	.	TRBJ2-5	CANEGTLETQYF	TGTGCCAACGAGGGGACTCTCGAGACCCAGTACTTC
TRBV4-1	TRBD1	.	TRBJ2-3	CASSQGDRVGPYYTQYF	TGCGCCAGCAGCCAAGGAGACAGGGTTGGGCCATATTATACGCAGTATTTT
TRBV4-1	.	.	TRBJ2-7	CASSQIQGYEQYF	TGCGCCAGCAGCCAAATTCAGGGGTACGAGCAGTACTTC
TRBV5-5	.	.	TRBJ2-3	CASSPEGVRTDTQYF	TGTGCCAGCAGCCCTGAGGGAGTACGCACAGATACGCAGTATTTT
TRBV4-3	.	.	TRBJ2-6	CASSQVWSSGANVLTF	TGCGCCAGCAGCCAGGTATGGAGCTCTGGGGCCAACGTCCTGACTTTC
TRBV28	TRBD1	.	TRBJ2-7	CASSLPGQVHEQYF	TGTGCCAGCAGTCTGCCGGGACAGGTCCACGAGCAGTACTTC
TRBV5-1	.	.	TRBJ2-7	CASDKTDSSKEQYF	TGCGCCAGCGACAAGACAGACTCCTCGAAGGAGCAGTACTTC
TRBV28	.	.	TRBJ1-4	CASGQPLNEKLFF	TGTGCCAGCGGACAGCCTCTTAATGAAAAACTGTTTTTT
TRBV18	.	.	TRBJ2-2	CASFTGNVNTGELFF	TGTGCCAGCTTCACAGGGAATGTAAACACCGGGGAGCTGTTTTTT
TRBV6-4	.	.	TRBJ2-1	CASSDGSGGNNEQFF	TGTGCCAGCAGTGACGGATCGGGGGGCAACAATGAGCAGTTCTTC
TRBV14	.	.	TRBJ1-2	CASSQATGYGYTF	TGTGCCAGCAGCCAAGCTACGGGCTATGGCTACACCTTC
TRBV4-2	.	.	TRBJ2-7	CASSHFGLETAYEQYF	TGTGCCAGCAGCCATTTCGGTCTGGAGACAGCCTACGAGCAGTACTTC
TRBV24-1	TRBD2	.	TRBJ2-3	CATSDYGGEAGSDTQYF	TGTGCCACCAGTGATTACGGGGGTGAAGCGGGATCAGATACGCAGTATTTT
TRBV5-1	.	.	TRBJ1-1	CASRLDTQNTEAFF	TGCGCCAGCAGACTTGACACGCAGAACACTGAAGCTTTCTTT
TRBV20-1	.	few	TRBJ1-1	CSASRYGEAFF	TGCAGTGCTAGTCGTTACGGTGAAGCTTTCTTT
TRBV10-1	TRBD2	.	TRBJ2-4	CASKRLAGGPKRQYF	TGCGCCAGCAAAAGACTAGCGGGGGGGCCGAAGCGCCAGTACTTC
TRBV12-2	.	.	TRBJ2-2	CAGLERGANTGELFF	TGTGCAGGACTTGAGCGGGGGGCGAACACCGGGGAGCTGTTTTTT
TRBV7-8	.	few	TRBJ1-4	CASSLGSSLNEKLFF	TGTGCCAGCAGCTTAGGGTCCAGTCTGAATGAAAAACTGTTTTTT
TRBV5-5	.	.	TRBJ2-1	CASSLPSVDEQFF	TGTGCCAGCAGCTTGCCTAGCGTCGATGAGCAGTTCTTC
TRBV5-1	.	.	TRBJ2-1	CASSLGAGGEQFF	TGCGCCAGCAGCTTGGGGGCCGGGGGTGAGCAGTTCTTC
TRBV4-1	.	.	TRBJ2-1	CASSQEGTSFDEQFF	TGCGCCAGCAGCCAGGAAGGGACTTCGTTCGATGAGCAGTTCTTC
TRBV14	.	once	TRBJ2-5	CASSQARRETQYF	TGTGCCAGCAGCCAAGCTAGAAGGGAGACCCAGTACTTC
TRBV4-2	TRBD2	few	TRBJ2-5	CASSPRPGGQETQYF	TGTGCCAGCAGCCCCCGTCCGGGGGGCCAAGAGACCCAGTACTTC
TRBV6-4	TRBD2	.	TRBJ2-3	CASSEGTTTDTQYF	TGTGCCAGCAGTGAGGGGACTACCACAGATACGCAGTATTTT
TRBV25-1	.	once	TRBJ2-2	CASSTPARSNTGELFF	TGTGCCAGCAGTACCCCCGCCAGGTCGAACACCGGGGAGCTGTTTTTT